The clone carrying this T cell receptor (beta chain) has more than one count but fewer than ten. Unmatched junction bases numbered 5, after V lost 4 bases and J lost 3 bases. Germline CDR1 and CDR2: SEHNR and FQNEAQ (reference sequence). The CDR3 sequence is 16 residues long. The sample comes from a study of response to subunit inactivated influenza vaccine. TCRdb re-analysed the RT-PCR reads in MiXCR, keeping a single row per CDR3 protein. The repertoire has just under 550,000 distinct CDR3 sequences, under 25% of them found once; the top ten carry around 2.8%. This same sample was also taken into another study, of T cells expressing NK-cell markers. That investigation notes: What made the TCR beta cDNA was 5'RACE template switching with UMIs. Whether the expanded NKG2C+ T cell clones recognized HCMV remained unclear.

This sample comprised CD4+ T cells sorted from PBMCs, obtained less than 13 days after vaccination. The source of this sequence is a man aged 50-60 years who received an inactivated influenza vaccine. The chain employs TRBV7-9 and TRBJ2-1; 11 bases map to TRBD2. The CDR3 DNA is TGTGCCAGCAGCTGGGTAGCGGGAGGGTTCTACAATGAGCAGTTCTTC. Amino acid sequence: CASSWVAGGFYNEQFF.